The 21 T cell receptor beta chains below were found in one sample sequenced in a study of beta chain features in type 1 diabetes. Study outcomes and limitations: For Type 1 diabetes patients, all four CD4+ subsets carried TCRB CDR3s that were moderately but significantly shorter.

Their antigens remain unidentified. Expressed TCRB transcripts were sequenced, since all the RNA that had been isolated was reverse transcribed. TCRdb's copy holds only in-frame clones and misses some; the assay was immunoSEQ multiplex PCR. The sample has approximately 15,000 clones, around 77% seen once. Specimen: stem cell memory CD4+ T cells from blood. These receptors were collected from a woman younger than 30 with type 1 diabetes.

This clone was picked up one time. V is TRBV28 and J is TRBJ2-5, with 8 bases fitting TRBD1. Per germline, CDR1 MDHEN and CDR2 SYDVKM. The CDR3 contains 15 residues. The V and J ends lost 5 bases and 5 bases, in that order; junction bases with no gene match: 10. The CDR3 region is CASSTHRGIGETQYF. In nucleotides, the CDR3 is TGTGCCAGCAGTACACACAGGGGGATCGGTGAGACCCAGTACTTC.

The V call is TRBV29-1, the J call TRBJ2-1; 7 positions match TRBD1. This CDR3 spans 14 amino acids. V was clipped by 4 bases and J by 3 bases; unmatched bases: 6. From germline, CDR1 is SQVTM and CDR2 ANQGSEA. CDR3 sequence (DNA): TGCAGCGTTGCCAGACAGGGCTTCTACAATGAGCAGTTCTTC. It translates to CSVARQGFYNEQFF.

This sequence joins TRBV29-1 and TRBJ1-1; D remains ambiguous. The CDR3 is made up of 13 amino acids. Trimming removed 2 bases from V and 4 bases from J, with 11 bases in between. Germline assignment: CDR1 SQVTM and CDR2 ANQGSEA. This CDR3 reads CSVEWALATEAFF. Written as DNA, the CDR3 is TGCAGCGTTGAATGGGCTCTGGCCACTGAAGCTTTCTTT.

This chain uses TRBV6-6 with TRBJ2-7; TRBD1 matches 9 bases. Looked up from germline, CDR1 is MNHNY and CDR2 is SVGAGI (reference sequence). The J segment lost 6 bases and the V segment lost 4 bases, leaving 7 bases of the junction unmatched. The CDR3 length is 14 residues. The DNA for the CDR3 is TGTGCCAGCAGTTCCCGGGACAGGGTCTTCGAGCAGTACGTC. It yields the protein CASSSRDRVFEQYV.

V usage is TRBV12-2 and J usage is TRBJ2-2; the DNA was not used to check the table's D call, TRBD2. TRBV12-2 is marked as a pseudogene. The CDR3 consists of 17 residues. The CDR3 reads CASRLAAAGVNTGELFF. CDR3 nucleotide sequence: TGTGCAAGTCGCTTAGCTGCAGCGGGGGTGAACACCGGGGAGCTGTTTTTT.

On this clone: Other DNA variants within this sample encode the same CDR3. The chain has TRBV5-4 and TRBJ2-3; D ambiguous. The V and J ends lost 4 bases and 4 bases respectively, with 7 bases between them. Looked up from germline, CDR1 is SGHNT and CDR2 is YYREEE (reference sequence). CDR3 size: 12 residues. CDR3 amino acids: CASSPLSDTQYF. The CDR3 nucleotides are TGTGCCAGCAGCCCCTTATCAGATACGCAGTATTTT.

This clone was recorded once. The chain joins TRBV19 to TRBJ2-7; the match to TRBD2 covers 10 bases. V lost 8 bases to trimming and J lost 6 bases; unmatched junction nucleotides: 16. There are 16 residues in the CDR3. Germline values: CDR1 LNHDA, CDR2 SQIVND (reference sequence). CDR3: CASLGLAGDGRREQYF. The DNA of the CDR3 is TGTGCCAGTTTGGGCCTAGCGGGGGACGGCAGGCGCGAGCAGTACTTC.

This rearrangement joins TRBV27 to TRBJ1-4; D remains unclear. V gave up 4 bases and J gave up 0 bases, with 3 bases separating them. Germline V CDR1 and CDR2: MNHEY, SMNVEV (reference sequence). The CDR3 loop spans 13 amino acids. In DNA, the CDR3 is TGTGCCAGCAGTTCTGCAACTAATGAAAAACTGTTTTTT. Translating it yields CASSSATNEKLFF. Full variable domain (outside the CDR3, taken from reference TRBV27 and TRBJ1-4): EAQVTQNPRYLITVTGKKLTVTCSQNMNHEYMSWYRQDPGLGLRQIYYSMNVEVTDKGDVPEGYKVSRKEKRNFPLILESPSPNQTSLYFCASSSATNEKLFFGSGTQLSVL.

This rearrangement joins TRBV5-4 to TRBJ2-5, with 8 bases that match TRBD2. With 0 bases clipped from V and 4 bases from J, the junction kept 8 bases outside the gene matches. CDR1 SGHNT and CDR2 YYREEE come from the germline V gene (reference sequence). This CDR3 region has 16 residues. CDR3 nucleotides: TGTGCCAGCAGCTTGGAGGCTAGCGGGCCCCGAGAGACCCAGTACTTC. This gives the protein CASSLEASGPRETQYF.

This chain links TRBV15 with TRBJ2-1, with a weak D call TRBD2 (5 bases). This CDR3 has 15 amino acids. Germline assignment: CDR1 LNHNV and CDR2 YYDKDF (reference sequence). Between the trimmed V and J ends, which lost 6 bases and 10 bases, there was a span of 22 bases. CDR3: CATRPEGRVGGEQFF. CDR3 bases: TGTGCCACCAGGCCCGAGGGCAGAGTAGGCGGGGAGCAGTTCTTC.

The chain carries TRBV28 and TRBJ2-7, with D perhaps TRBD1 (5 bases). The CDR3 is 13 amino acids. In germline, CDR1 is MDHEN, CDR2 SYDVKM. V was cut by 2 bases and J by 0 bases, with 5 bases left in between. The CDR3 region is CASSLGHSYEQYV. The DNA of the CDR3 is TGTGCCAGCAGTTTAGGACACTCCTACGAGCAGTACGTC.

The chain employs TRBV29-1 and TRBJ2-7; 11 nucleotides line up with TRBD2. Germline assignment: CDR1 SQVTM and CDR2 ANQGSEA. The CDR3 spans 12 residues. V lost 4 bases and J lost 4; bases outside the gene matches: 0. The CDR3 region is CSVGTSGYEQYF. The CDR3 DNA reads TGCAGCGTTGGGACTAGCGGGTACGAGCAGTACTTC.

This chain uses TRBV19 with TRBJ2-7; 8 positions match TRBD2. Germline V CDR1 and CDR2: LNHDA, SQIVND (reference sequence). The CDR3 sequence is 16 residues long. V lost 5 bases to trimming and J lost 9 bases; unmatched junction nucleotides: 18. In nucleotides, the CDR3 is TGTGCCAGTAGTCCCCCGGGGGGGGCAGCACCTACGAGGCAGTACTTC. It specifies CASSPPGGAAPTRQYF.

The chain couples TRBV9 to TRBJ2-5; D perhaps matches TRBD1 (5 bases). Germline CDR1 reads SGDLS; CDR2 reads YYNGEE. This CDR3 has 17 residues. The V and J ends lost 0 bases and 5 bases respectively, with 20 bases between them. The CDR3, as DNA: TGTGCCAGCAGCGTAGCTTGGGCGCTGGGGCGCCCGGAGACCCAGTACTTC. It translates to CASSVAWALGRPETQYF.

The CDR3 here is CASSWRLRGKAGQPQHF. The DNA for the CDR3 is TGTGCCAGCAGTTGGAGATTAAGGGGCAAGGCCGGTCAGCCCCAGCATTTT. This rearrangement joins TRBV28 to TRBJ1-5, with D perhaps matching TRBD1 (5 bases). Germline CDR1 and CDR2: MDHEN and SYDVKM. The V gene lost 4 bases and the J gene lost 6 bases, with 22 bases spanning the gap. This CDR3 region has 17 residues.

Notes on this clone: The junction does not match germline at one end; this may be a read error. This sequence joins TRBV28 and TRBJ2-3, with D unresolved. Germline CDR1 is MDHEN and CDR2 is SYDVKM. This CDR3 is 13 amino acids long. This chain's CDR3 is CTSRILGTDTQYF. DNA of the CDR3: TGTACCAGCAGAATCCTAGGAACAGATACGCAGTATTTT. Combining the CDR3 with reference TRBV28 and TRBJ2-3 gives the whole variable domain DVKVTQSSRYLVKRTGEKVFLECVQDMDHENMFWYRQDPGLGLRLIYFSYDVKMKEKGDIPEGYSVSREKKERFSLILESASTNQTSMYLCTSRILGTDTQYFGPGTRLTVL.

The CDR3 coding sequence is TGTGCCTGGAGTCTGAACACCGGGGAGCTGTTTTTT. This encodes CAWSLNTGELFF. The chain is built from TRBV30 and TRBJ2-2; the D is unclear. The CDR3 is 12 residues long. Trimming cost V 2 bases and J 1 base, with 2 bases left between them. From germline, CDR1 is GTSNPN and CDR2 SVGIG (reference sequence). Complete variable domain (other parts from reference TRBV30 and TRBJ2-2): SQTIHQWPATLVQPVGSPLSLECTVEGTSNPNLYWYRQAAGRGLQLLFYSVGIGQISSEVPQNLSASRPQDRQFILSSKKLLLSDSGFYLCAWSLNTGELFFGEGSRLTVL.

The chain couples TRBV4-2 to TRBJ1-2; TRBD1 aligns across 7 bases. Germline-derived CDR1 and CDR2 are LGHNA and YNFKEQ. The CDR3 has 13 amino acids. Trimming at V came to 3 bases and at J to 4 bases, leaving 2 bases not matched to a gene. CDR3 bases: TGTGCCAGCAGCCACGGGACAGTCTATGGCTACACCTTC. It translates to CASSHGTVYGYTF.

The genes are TRBV18 and TRBJ2-1; 9 positions match TRBD2. The germline gives CDR1 KGHSH, CDR2 LQKENI. The length of the CDR3 is 15 residues. V dropped 6 bases and J dropped 6; count of bases not matched to a gene: 9. In DNA form, the CDR3 reads TGTGCCAGCTCCACATGGACTAGCGAGACCAATGAGCAGTTCTTC. It is translated as CASSTWTSETNEQFF.

V gene TRBV6-6 combines with J gene TRBJ1-5; 7 positions agree with TRBD1. CDR3 size: 15 residues. From germline, CDR1 is MNHNY and CDR2 SVGAGI (reference sequence). With V trimmed by 4 bases and J by 1 base, 4 bases remained unmatched. The CDR3 DNA sequence: TGTGCCAGCAGTTCGGCCAGGGGGAGCAATCAGCCCCAGCATTTT. Its protein is CASSSARGSNQPQHF.

This clone turned up a few times. The CDR3 nucleotides read TGTGCCAGTAGTAGGGACAACTCCTACGAGCAGTACTTC. Amino acids: CASSRDNSYEQYF. The genes are TRBV19 and TRBJ2-7; weak D call: TRBD1 (6 bases). V gave up 4 bases and J gave up 0 bases, with 7 bases separating them. CDR1 is LNHDA and CDR2 is SQIVND in the germline V gene (reference sequence). CDR3 length equals 13 residues.